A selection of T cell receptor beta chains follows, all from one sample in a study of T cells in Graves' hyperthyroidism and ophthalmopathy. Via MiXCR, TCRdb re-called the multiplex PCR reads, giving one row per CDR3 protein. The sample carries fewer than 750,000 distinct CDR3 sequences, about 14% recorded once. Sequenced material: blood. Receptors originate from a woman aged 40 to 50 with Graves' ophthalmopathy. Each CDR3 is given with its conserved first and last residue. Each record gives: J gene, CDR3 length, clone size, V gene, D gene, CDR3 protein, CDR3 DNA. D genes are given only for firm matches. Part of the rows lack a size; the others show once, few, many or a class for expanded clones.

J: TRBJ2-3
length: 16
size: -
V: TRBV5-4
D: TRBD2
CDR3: CASSLELAGGPDTQYF
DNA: TGTGCCAGCAGCTTGGAACTAGCGGGAGGCCCAGATACGCAGTATTTT

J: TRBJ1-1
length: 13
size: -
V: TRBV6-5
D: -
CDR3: CASSYRASLEAFF
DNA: TGTGCCAGCAGTTACAGGGCCAGTCTTGAAGCTTTCTTT

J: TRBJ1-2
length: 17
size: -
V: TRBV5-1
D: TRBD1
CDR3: CASSLALPGQWEGSYTF
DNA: TGCGCCAGCAGCTTGGCTCTTCCGGGACAGTGGGAAGGTAGCTACACCTTC

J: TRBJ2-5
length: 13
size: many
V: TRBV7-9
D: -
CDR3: CASSLGYSGTQYF
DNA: TGTGCCAGCAGCCTAGGGTATTCGGGGACCCAGTACTTC

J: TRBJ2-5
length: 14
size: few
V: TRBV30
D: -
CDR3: CAWSVQWQQETQYF
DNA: TGTGCCTGGAGTGTACAGTGGCAGCAAGAGACCCAGTACTTC

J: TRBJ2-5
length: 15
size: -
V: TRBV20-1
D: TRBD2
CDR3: CSARELAGVQETQYF
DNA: TGCAGTGCTAGAGAACTAGCGGGAGTCCAAGAGACCCAGTACTTC

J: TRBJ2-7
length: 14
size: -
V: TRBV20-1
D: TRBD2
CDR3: CSAYRTSHSYEQYF
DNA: TGCAGTGCTTACCGGACTAGCCACTCCTACGAGCAGTACTTC

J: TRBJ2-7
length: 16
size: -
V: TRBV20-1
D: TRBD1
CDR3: CSARGLGRQGMNEQYF
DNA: TGCAGTGCTAGAGGCCTGGGGCGACAGGGTATGAACGAGCAGTACTTC

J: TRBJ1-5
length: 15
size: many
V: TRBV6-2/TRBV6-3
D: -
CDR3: CASSLLTVPRQPQHF
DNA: TGTGCCAGCAGTTTATTGACCGTGCCGAGGCAGCCCCAGCATTTT

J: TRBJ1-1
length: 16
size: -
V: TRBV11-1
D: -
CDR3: CASSPLGGRVLGEAFF
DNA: TGTGCCAGCAGCCCATTGGGGGGCAGGGTCTTGGGTGAAGCTTTCTTT